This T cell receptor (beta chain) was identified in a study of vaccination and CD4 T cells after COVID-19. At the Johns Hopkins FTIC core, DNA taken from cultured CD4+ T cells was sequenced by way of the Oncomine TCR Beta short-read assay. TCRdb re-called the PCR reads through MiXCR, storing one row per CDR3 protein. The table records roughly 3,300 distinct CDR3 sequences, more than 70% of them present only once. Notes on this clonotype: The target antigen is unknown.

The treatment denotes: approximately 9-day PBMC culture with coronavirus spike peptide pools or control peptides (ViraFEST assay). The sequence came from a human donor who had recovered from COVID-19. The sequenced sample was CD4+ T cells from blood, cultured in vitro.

This CDR3 is CSAREGYEQYF. CDR3 bases: TGCAGTGCTAGAGAGGGGTACGAGCAGTACTTC. J is TRBJ2-7 and V is TRBV20-1; D gene unclear. V lost 0 bases, J lost 4 bases, and 4 bases lay in between. The CDR3 runs 11 residues. Germline V gene data show CDR1 as DFQATT and CDR2 as SNEGSKA (reference sequence).